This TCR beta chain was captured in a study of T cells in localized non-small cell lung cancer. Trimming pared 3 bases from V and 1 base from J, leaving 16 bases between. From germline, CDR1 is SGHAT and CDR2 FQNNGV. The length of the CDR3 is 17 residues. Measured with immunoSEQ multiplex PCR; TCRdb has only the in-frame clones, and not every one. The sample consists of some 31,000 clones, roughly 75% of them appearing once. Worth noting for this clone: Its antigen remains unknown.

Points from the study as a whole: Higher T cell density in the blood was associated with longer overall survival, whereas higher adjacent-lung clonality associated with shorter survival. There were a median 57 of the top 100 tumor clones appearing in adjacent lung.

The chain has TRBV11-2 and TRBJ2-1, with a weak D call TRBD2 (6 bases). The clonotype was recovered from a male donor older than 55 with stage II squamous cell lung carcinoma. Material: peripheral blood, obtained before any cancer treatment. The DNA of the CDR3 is TGTGCCAGCAGCTTGGCTAGCGTCCTAGGGTCCTACAATGAGCAGTTCTTC. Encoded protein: CASSLASVLGSYNEQFF. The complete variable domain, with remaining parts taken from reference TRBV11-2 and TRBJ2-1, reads EAGVAQSPRYKIIEKRQSVAFWCNPISGHATLYWYQQILGQGPKLLIQFQNNGVVDDSQLPKDRFSAERLKGVDSTLKIQPAKLEDSAVYLCASSLASVLGSYNEQFFGPGTRLTVL.